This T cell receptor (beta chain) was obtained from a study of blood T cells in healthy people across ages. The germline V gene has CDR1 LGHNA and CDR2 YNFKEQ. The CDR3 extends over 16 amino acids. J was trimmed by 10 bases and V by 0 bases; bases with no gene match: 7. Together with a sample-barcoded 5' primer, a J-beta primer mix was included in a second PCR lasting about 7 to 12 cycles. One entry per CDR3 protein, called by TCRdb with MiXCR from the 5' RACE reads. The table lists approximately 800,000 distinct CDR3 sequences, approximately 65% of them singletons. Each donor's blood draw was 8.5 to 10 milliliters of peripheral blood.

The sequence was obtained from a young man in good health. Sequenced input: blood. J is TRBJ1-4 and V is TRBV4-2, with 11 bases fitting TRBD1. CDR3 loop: CASSQDHAGTGGKLFF. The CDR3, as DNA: TGTGCCAGCAGCCAAGATCATGCGGGGACAGGGGGAAAACTGTTTTTT.